The T cell receptor beta chain described here comes from a study of blood T cell repertoires in COVID-19. Study-wide context: Both acute and convalescent COVID-19 samples were obtained from the United States, Italy and Spain.

The data were produced by immunoSEQ multiplex PCR, yet TCRdb's version contains in-frame clones alone and is incomplete. Here the sample spans approximately 280,000 clones, approximately 85% being singletons. Deletions cut 3 bases from V and 2 bases from J, with 10 bases between. Germline values: CDR1 SGHNT, CDR2 YENEEA. The length of the CDR3 is 15 residues. This chain connects TRBV11-3 to TRBJ2-2, with D maybe TRBD2 (5 bases). The material sequenced was peripheral blood. This clonotype was obtained from a woman in her 70s with acute or convalescent COVID-19. The chain's CDR3 is CASSLGEPNTGELFF. The CDR3 DNA is TGTGCCAGCAGCTTGGGAGAACCAAACACCGGGGAGCTGTTTTTT.